This TCR beta chain was recovered during a study of cytomegalovirus exposure and HLA in healthy donors. Trimming cost V 0 bases and J 6 bases; bases outside gene matches: 1. Germline loops: CDR1 LNHDA, CDR2 SQIVND (reference sequence). The CDR3 is 14 residues long. With 60 Vbeta and 13 Jbeta primers, the PCR was carried out. Measured with immunoSEQ multiplex PCR; TCRdb has only the in-frame clones, and not every one. The data include some 70,000 clones; the top ten clones carry roughly 0.8%. The receptor was isolated from a boy under 18 in good health and CMV-seronegative. The sequencing input was PBMCs. This chain joins TRBV19 and TRBJ1-2; 10 bases match TRBD1. The CDR3 nucleotides are TGTGCCAGTAGTATAGAAGGGACAGGGGATGGCTACACCTTC. Amino acids: CASSIEGTGDGYTF.